This T cell receptor beta chain was observed in a study of CD8 T cells in ankylosing spondylitis (dated by TCRdb to about 2017). A note on the overall study: The study set out to find disease-linked TCR variants by profiling T cell receptor beta repertoires in ankylosing spondylitis patients and healthy donors. The whole study cohort included 95 to 130 healthy donors and under 30 ankylosing spondylitis patients. Samples of peripheral blood were taken, and for ankylosing spondylitis patients, synovial fluid was collected as well. The investigation overall reported the following: The disease-linked clones had a CD8+ phenotype and were found at relatively low frequencies in peripheral blood. Some of the motif variants had been reported before in the synovial fluid and blood of reactive arthritis patients, a finding that suggests common disease-initiation mechanisms. Significant enrichment of the disease-linked clones was reported in matched synovial fluid samples from ankylosing spondylitis patients. Blood from ankylosing spondylitis patients appeared to be characterized by a TCR beta motif composed of roughly 8 highly homologous amino acid variants.

Reading from cysteine to phenylalanine, the CDR3 counts 14 amino acids. The only DNA kept is the CDR3, 42 bases in frame from the first base. CDR1 SGHTA and CDR2 FQGNSA are derived from the germline V gene. Between the V and J ends, shortened by 1 base and 5 bases respectively, the junction contains 11 bases. Sequencer: Illumina HiSeq 2500. Quantitative 5'-RACE with molecular barcodes was the method used to prepare the TCR beta libraries. The paper's processing steps were these. A new computational method, built on a probabilistic model of VDJ rearrangement, was used to identify disease-linked TCR variants. TCRdb trimmed public reads at Q25 via fastp, called clones via MiXCR and kept in-frame beta chains. Identical CDR3 protein sequences are pooled into one entry, listed with their most common genes and DNA. The V and J calls and clone size come from TCRdb's table, not from the authors' own analysis. The sample data list about 390,000 distinct CDR3 sequences, and approximately 20% of these were observed just once. The top ten clones comprise roughly a sixth of the sample.

A word on this clonotype: Its antigen specificity is not known. No much larger clone is present one base from it, and per-base qualities are unavailable.

The sequencing input was blood, either unsorted or a sorted T cell fraction (not recorded which). The TCR comes from a male donor with ankylosing spondylitis. The sequence joins TRBV7-2 to TRBJ1-2, with TRBD1 perhaps the D gene, on 5 matching bases. The nucleotide sequence reads TGTGCCAGCAGCTTAGGAGGGGTGGGGTATGGCTACACCTTC. Translated, it gives CASSLGGVGYGYTF.